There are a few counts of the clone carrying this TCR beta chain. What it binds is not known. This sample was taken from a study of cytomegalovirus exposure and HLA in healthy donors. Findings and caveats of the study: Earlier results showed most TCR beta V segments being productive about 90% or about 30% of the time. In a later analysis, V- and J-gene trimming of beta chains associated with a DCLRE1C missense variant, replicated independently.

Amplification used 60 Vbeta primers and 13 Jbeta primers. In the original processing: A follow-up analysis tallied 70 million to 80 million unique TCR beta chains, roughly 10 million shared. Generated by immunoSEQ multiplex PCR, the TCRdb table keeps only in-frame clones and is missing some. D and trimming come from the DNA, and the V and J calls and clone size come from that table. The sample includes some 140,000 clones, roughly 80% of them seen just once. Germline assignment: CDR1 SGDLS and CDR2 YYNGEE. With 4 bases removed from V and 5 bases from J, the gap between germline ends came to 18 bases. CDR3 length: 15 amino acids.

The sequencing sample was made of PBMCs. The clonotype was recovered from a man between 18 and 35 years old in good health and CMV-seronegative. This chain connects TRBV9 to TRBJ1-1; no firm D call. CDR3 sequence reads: CASSTQTDLRTEAFF. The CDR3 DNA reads TGTGCCAGCAGCACCCAGACGGATTTGAGGACTGAAGCTTTCTTT.